This T cell receptor (beta chain) was identified in a study of metastatic and nonmetastatic thyroid tumors. In the study overall: Comparison of repertoires was carried out across blood and tumor or nodule tissue from malignant and benign thyroid patients.

Per the original methods: What underpinned the distant-metastasis classifier for papillary thyroid cancer was the set of CDR3 differences across clinicopathological groups. MiXCR reprocessed the PCR reads for TCRdb. Clone size and V and J calls follow TCRdb, not the original study. The sample consists of roughly 58,000 clones, just over 4% of them appearing once. Germline values: CDR1 DFQATT, CDR2 SNEGSKA (reference sequence). V lost 1 base to trimming and J lost 5 bases; unmatched junction nucleotides: 1. This CDR3 spans 14 amino acids. Nobody among the patients had been given any treatment before thyroid surgery. Findings of the study overall: Across blood and tumor, TCR beta diversity in malignant thyroid tumors was reportedly significantly higher than in benign nodules.

Regarding this clone: Its antigen is not known.

Sequencing was carried out using blood. The receptor was derived from a female donor with papillary thyroid cancer or a benign thyroid nodule (not recorded which). Some clones in this sample may be carry-over from other donors' samples. The J gene is TRBJ2-7, the V gene TRBV20-1; TRBD2 matches at 14 bases. CDR3 nucleotide sequence: TGCAGTGCTAGAGGACTAGCGGGAGGGAACGAGCAGTACTTC. This encodes CSARGLAGGNEQYF.